The TCR beta chain under discussion was sequenced for a study of T cell repertoires in cytomegalovirus infection. Study as a whole: The public TCR beta signatures pointed to both CMV infection and matching HLA type.

The CDR3 has 15 amino acids. Trimming cost V 0 bases and J 2 bases; bases outside gene matches: 2. Germline-derived CDR1 and CDR2 are SGDLS and YYNGEE. This clonotype was detected only a few times. Using its own MiXCR run on the reads, TCRdb lists one record per CDR3 protein. This sample has about 230,000 distinct CDR3 sequences; 20% to 25% occur once, and the top ten carry 15% to 20%. J is TRBJ1-2 and V is TRBV9, with 9 nucleotides matching TRBD1. Sequenced sample: CD8+ T cells from PBMCs. This receptor was obtained from a human donor in good health (CMV status not recorded). Some clones in this sample may be carry-over from other donors' samples. In nucleotides, the CDR3 is TGTGCCAGCAGCGTAGAGGGACAGGGAAACTATGGCTACACCTTC. This codes for CASSVEGQGNYGYTF.